The 31 T cell receptor beta chains below were found in one sample sequenced in a study of identical twins (dated by TCRdb to the mid-2010s). Preparation of the library involved 5' RACE. Sequencing was carried out with an Illumina HiSeq 2000. The public reads were reprocessed in TCRdb via fastp at Q25 and MiXCR, keeping in-frame beta chains. CDR3 protein duplicates are merged, each entry listing the most common genes and DNA. The sample includes some 900,000 distinct CDR3 sequences, with roughly 12% observed a single time. The ten top clones hold roughly 1.5% of the sample. The same sample was also used in a study of yellow fever vaccine responses in identical twins.

Sequences were obtained from PBMCs. Receptors were obtained from a woman between 18 and 29 years old in good health.

This clonotype was counted many times. Mismatch with germline at one junction end may stem from a read error. The V gene is TRBV12-3 or TRBV12-4, the J gene TRBJ1-3; 7 nucleotides line up with TRBD1. The CDR3 sequence is 11 residues long. In DNA form, the CDR3 reads TGTGCCAGCAGTCGTACGACAGGGACCGAATTT. Translated, it gives CASSRTTGTEF.

This clonotype was detected a few times. The chain has TRBV20-1 and TRBJ2-5, with D tentatively TRBD2 (6 bases). From germline, CDR1 is DFQATT and CDR2 SNEGSKA (reference sequence). The CDR3 runs 13 residues. Trimming stripped 5 bases from V and 4 bases from J, with 14 bases between. The DNA of the CDR3 is TGCAGTGCTCTGACTAGGAACGCAGAGACCCAGTACTTC. As protein: CSALTRNAETQYF.

The CDR3 spells CSDQRGGYTDTQYF. In DNA, the CDR3 is TGCAGTGACCAGCGGGGGGGATATACAGATACGCAGTATTTT. The rearrangement joins TRBV20-1 to TRBJ2-3; 10 bases line up with TRBD2. CDR3 length: 14 amino acids. Germline-derived CDR1 and CDR2 are DFQATT and SNEGSKA (reference sequence). J gave up 3 bases and V 7 bases, and 7 bases lay outside the gene matches.

This chain connects TRBV12-3 or TRBV12-4 to TRBJ2-5; 9 bases are a match to TRBD2. The CDR3 spans 16 residues. J gave up 0 bases and V 6 bases, and 8 bases lay outside the gene matches. For the CDR3, the DNA is TGTGCCAGCAGCCTGAGACTAGCGGCGAACCAAGAGACCCAGTACTTC. Its protein product is CASSLRLAANQETQYF.

This clonotype appeared many times. The chain joins TRBV20-1 to TRBJ2-5, with 14 bases aligning to TRBD2. Germline CDR1 is DFQATT and CDR2 is SNEGSKA (reference sequence). This CDR3 has 16 residues. Trimming cost V 5 bases and J 5 bases; bases outside gene matches: 10. This chain's CDR3 is CSAHHGTSGGRETQYF. In nucleotides, the CDR3 is TGCAGTGCTCACCATGGGACTAGCGGGGGCCGGGAGACCCAGTACTTC.

This clonotype was found many times. The chain has TRBV6-1 and TRBJ1-3, with D perhaps TRBD1 (5 bases). Germline V gives CDR1 MNHNS, CDR2 SASEGT. The CDR3 runs 15 residues. Trimming removed 6 bases at V and 0 bases at J, with 12 bases between. The CDR3 DNA follows: TGTGCCAGCAGCCGCGACAGATTCTCTGGAAACACCATATATTTT. Translating gives CASSRDRFSGNTIYF.

The CDR3 DNA is TGTGCCAGCTCCCCGGGGACGTATGGAAACACCATATATTTT. Translated: CASSPGTYGNTIYF. V usage is TRBV25-1 and J usage is TRBJ1-3; D is possibly TRBD1 (5 bases). Per the germline V gene, CDR1 is MGHDK and CDR2 is SYGVNS. Trimming cost V 8 bases and J 3 bases, with 14 bases left between them. The CDR3 is 14 residues long.

This chain joins TRBV10-3 and TRBJ2-1, with D perhaps matching TRBD2 (5 bases). Germline CDR1 is ENHRY and CDR2 is SYGVKD. Trimming pared 10 bases from V and 2 bases from J, leaving 15 bases between. The CDR3 spans 14 residues. CDR3 region: CASAGESAYNEQFF. The DNA for the CDR3 is TGTGCCAGCGCCGGGGAGTCGGCCTACAATGAGCAGTTCTTC.

This clonotype appeared a few times. This sequence joins TRBV28 and TRBJ2-3; 7 bases match TRBD2. The CDR3 contains 15 residues. The germline V gene encodes CDR1 MDHEN and CDR2 SYDVKM. J lost 6 bases, V lost 3 bases, and 9 bases had no gene match. The chain's CDR3 is CASSLGGTAGDTQYF. The CDR3 DNA follows: TGTGCCAGCAGTTTGGGAGGGACGGCCGGGGATACGCAGTATTTT.

This clonotype has ten or more counts. The J gene is TRBJ2-1, the V gene TRBV12-3 or TRBV12-4, with TRBD1 identical over 8 bases. This CDR3 is built from 15 residues. V was clipped by 5 bases and J by 6 bases; unmatched bases: 9. The CDR3 here is CASSPIQTGGNEQFF. CDR3 nucleotide sequence: TGTGCCAGCAGTCCGATACAAACAGGGGGCAATGAGCAGTTCTTC.

This clonotype showed up many times. V gene TRBV5-1 combines with J gene TRBJ1-4, with D uncertain. Trimming took off 6 bases at V and 8 bases at J, with 17 bases between the two ends. The CDR3 contains 14 residues. Per germline, CDR1 SGHRS and CDR2 YFSETQ. The CDR3 reads CASTRGSGGEKLFF. The CDR3 DNA is TGCGCCAGCACCCGTGGAAGTGGCGGCGAAAAACTGTTTTTT.

This clonotype was counted between two and nine times. The J gene is TRBJ2-2, the V gene TRBV7-3, with a tentative D call TRBD1 (5 bases). Between the trimmed V and J ends, which lost 3 bases and 4 bases, there was a span of 15 bases. The CDR3 has 16 amino acids. The germline V gene encodes CDR1 SGHTA and CDR2 FQGTGA. CDR3 amino acids: CASSFTPQGTTGELFF. For the CDR3, the DNA is TGTGCCAGCAGCTTTACGCCCCAGGGAACCACCGGGGAGCTGTTTTTT.

Only a few counts were recorded for this clonotype. V and J are TRBV19 and TRBJ2-3; D remains unclear. Looked up from germline, CDR1 is LNHDA and CDR2 is SQIVND (reference sequence). Trimming took off 4 bases at V and 4 bases at J, with 6 bases between the two ends. The CDR3 is made up of 12 amino acids. Here the CDR3 DNA reads TGTGCCAGTAGTAGGATCTCAGATACGCAGTATTTT. This sequence encodes CASSRISDTQYF.

This clonotype was recorded many times. V and J are TRBV5-1 and TRBJ1-1; 7 bases are a match to TRBD1. This CDR3 is 14 amino acids long. CDR1 is SGHRS and CDR2 is YFSETQ in the germline V gene. V was clipped by 6 bases and J by 0 bases; unmatched bases: 5. The CDR3: CASTKTGMNTEAFF. DNA of the CDR3: TGCGCCAGCACGAAGACAGGGATGAACACTGAAGCTTTCTTT.

This clonotype appeared once. The chain is built from TRBV7-6 and TRBJ2-7, with D possibly being TRBD2 (6 bases). Germline CDR1 is SGHVS and CDR2 is FNYEAQ. Between the trimmed V and J ends, which lost 5 bases and 6 bases, there was a span of 11 bases. The CDR3 spans 12 residues. The CDR3 region has the DNA TGTGCCAGCAGCCACCGGGGGAGCGAGCAGTACTTC. Protein sequence: CASSHRGSEQYF. Together with reference TRBV7-6 and TRBJ2-7, the CDR3 gives the full variable domain: GAGVSQSPRYKVTKRGQDVALRCDPISGHVSLYWYRQALGQGPEFLTYFNYEAQQDKSGLPNDRFSAERPEGSISTLTIQRTEQRDSAMYRCASSHRGSEQYFGPGTRLTVT.

This sequence joins TRBV3-1 and TRBJ1-1, with D perhaps TRBD1 (5 bases). This CDR3 is 15 amino acids long. The germline CDR1 and CDR2 sequences are LGHDT and YNNKEL (reference sequence). Trimming removed 4 bases at V and 1 base at J, with 13 bases between. CDR3 region: CASSPGRGPNTEAFF. CDR3 sequence (DNA): TGTGCCAGCAGCCCGGGACGAGGGCCGAACACTGAAGCTTTCTTT.

This chain uses TRBV18 with TRBJ2-7; 10 nucleotides agree with TRBD1. The germline CDR1 and CDR2 sequences are KGHSH and LQKENI. This CDR3 comprises 14 residues. The trim removed 5 bases at V and 6 bases at J, leaving 7 bases unmatched. The CDR3: CASSRQGAGSEQYF. In DNA, the CDR3 is TGTGCCAGCTCAAGACAGGGGGCAGGTTCCGAGCAGTACTTC.

The genes are TRBV4-2 and TRBJ2-2; perhaps D is TRBD1 or TRBD2 (5 bases each). This CDR3 is built from 15 residues. Germline V gives CDR1 LGHNA, CDR2 YNFKEQ. The ends were cut back, 0 bases at V and 2 bases at J, with 7 bases in the middle. The CDR3 coding sequence is TGTGCCAGCAGCCAAGAGTGGGACAACACCGGGGAGCTGTTTTTT. It encodes CASSQEWDNTGELFF.

Ten or more counts support this clonotype. V gene TRBV12-3 or TRBV12-4 combines with J gene TRBJ2-2; 8 positions agree with TRBD1. V trimming: 2 bases; J trimming: 5 bases; junction bases outside the gene matches: 1. This CDR3 has 14 amino acids. The CDR3 loop is CASSLQGATGELFF. CDR3 nucleotides: TGTGCCAGCAGTTTACAGGGGGCAACCGGGGAGCTGTTTTTT.

This chain uses TRBV20-1 with TRBJ2-5; 7 bases agree with TRBD2. The CDR3 runs to 12 residues. The ends lost 4 bases at V and 4 bases at J; junction bases unmatched: 3. Germline values: CDR1 DFQATT, CDR2 SNEGSKA (reference sequence). For the CDR3, the DNA is TGCAGTGCTAAGACTAGCCCAGAGACCCAGTACTTC. It specifies CSAKTSPETQYF.

This clonotype was seen ten or more times. V usage is TRBV4-2 and J usage is TRBJ2-1, with TRBD2 matching over 9 bases. The V gene's germline CDR1 is LGHNA and CDR2 YNFKEQ. The CDR3 totals 19 residues. Trimming removed 6 bases from V and 0 bases from J; junction bases left unmatched: 15. The CDR3 nucleotides are TGTGCCAGCAGAGCGACCCAGGCTAGCGGGGCGAGCTCCTACAATGAGCAGTTCTTC. This codes for CASRATQASGASSYNEQFF.

This clonotype was detected a few times. The genes are TRBV10-3 and TRBJ2-1; 8 nucleotides match TRBD2. V trimming: 4 bases; J trimming: 7 bases; junction bases outside the gene matches: 9. Germline CDR1 ENHRY, CDR2 SYGVKD. The CDR3 has 15 amino acids. In DNA, the CDR3 is TGTGCCATCAGTGTTAATAGCGGGGTCGAGAATGAGCAGTTCTTC. It yields the protein CAISVNSGVENEQFF.

The rearrangement uses TRBV6-2 or TRBV6-3 and TRBJ2-7; unclear D gene. The CDR3 totals 12 residues. CDR1 MNHEY and CDR2 SVGEGT come from the germline V gene. V lost 6 bases, J lost 7 bases, and 13 bases lay in between. CDR3 sequence: CASRSLGWEQYF. CDR3 DNA: TGTGCCAGCAGATCTCTCGGCTGGGAGCAGTACTTC.

The sample holds a few counts of this clonotype. This chain links TRBV18 with TRBJ1-6; tentative D call: TRBD1 (6 bases). Trimming removed 6 bases from V and 9 bases from J, with 15 bases in between. CDR3 length equals 14 residues. From germline, CDR1 is KGHSH and CDR2 LQKENI. The CDR3 nucleotides are TGTGCCAGCTCCCGGACAGACTCTGCTTCACCCCTCCACTTT. It specifies CASSRTDSASPLHF.

The rearrangement links TRBV5-1 to TRBJ1-1, with D uncertain. This CDR3 region has 17 residues. V was clipped by 0 bases and J by 1 base, with 16 bases between them. Germline loops: CDR1 SGHRS, CDR2 YFSETQ. This chain's CDR3 is CASSLAGSPQPNTEAFF. Written as DNA, the CDR3 is TGCGCCAGCAGCTTGGCGGGCTCCCCCCAGCCGAACACTGAAGCTTTCTTT.

A few counts support this clonotype. The chain has TRBV20-1 and TRBJ2-5, with 9 bases that match TRBD2. Germline V gene lookup returns CDR1 DFQATT and CDR2 SNEGSKA (reference sequence). The CDR3 length is 16 residues. The V gene end was trimmed by 3 bases and the J gene end by 5 bases; junction bases not matched to a gene: 13. The CDR3 nucleotides are TGCAGTGCTAGCAGCGCGAGCGGGAGGTTAAGGGAGACCCAGTACTTC. It translates to CSASSASGRLRETQYF.

This clonotype occurred many times. The chain has TRBV7-8 and TRBJ1-5; 8 nucleotides align to TRBD1. The CDR3 covers 15 residues. Trimming removed 0 bases from V and 3 bases from J; junction bases left unmatched: 1. Per germline, CDR1 SGHVS and CDR2 FQNEAQ. The CDR3 protein is CASSLAGQANQPQHF. The CDR3 DNA reads TGTGCCAGCAGCTTAGCGGGACAGGCCAATCAGCCCCAGCATTTT.

This clonotype has just a few counts. V is TRBV3-1 and J is TRBJ2-1; unclear D gene. This CDR3 is built from 12 residues. Germline values: CDR1 LGHDT, CDR2 YNNKEL (reference sequence). Trimming took off 2 bases at V and 7 bases at J, with 6 bases between the two ends. CDR3 coding DNA: TGTGCCAGCAGCCAATATGGGAATGAGCAGTTCTTC. The encoded protein is CASSQYGNEQFF.

At least ten counts were recorded for this clonotype. V gene TRBV29-1 combines with J gene TRBJ1-1, with 10 positions matching TRBD1. This CDR3 has 16 amino acids. V gave up 4 bases and J gave up 0 bases; unmatched junction bases: 8. Germline assignment: CDR1 SQVTM and CDR2 ANQGSEA. This CDR3 reads CSVANRDRGMNTEAFF. The CDR3 DNA follows: TGCAGCGTTGCTAACCGGGACAGGGGTATGAACACTGAAGCTTTCTTT.

This clonotype was recorded at least ten times. The chain joins TRBV20-1 to TRBJ1-6, with D possibly TRBD1 on 5 matching bases. V gave up 2 bases and J gave up 7 bases, with 9 bases separating them. The CDR3 is 13 residues long. Per the germline V gene, CDR1 is DFQATT and CDR2 is SNEGSKA (reference sequence). The CDR3 DNA follows: TGCAGTGCTAGACCGAACAGGAATTCACCCCTCCACTTT. This sequence encodes CSARPNRNSPLHF.

The rearrangement joins TRBV20-1 to TRBJ2-7; 9 bases fit TRBD1. After removal of 4 bases from V and 4 bases from J, the junction contained 14 bases not matched to a gene. The CDR3 is 16 amino acids. Germline values: CDR1 DFQATT, CDR2 SNEGSKA (reference sequence). The CDR3 protein is CSAKSLTGQGAYEQYF. The CDR3 nucleotides read TGCAGTGCTAAAAGCCTGACGGGACAGGGAGCGTACGAGCAGTACTTC.